This TCR beta chain stems from a study of technical replicates of blood from a handful of donors. The CDR3 is 16 residues long. Trimming at V came to 3 bases and at J to 8 bases, leaving 14 bases not matched to a gene. CDR1 is MNHEY, CDR2 SMNVEV, per germline (reference sequence). The data were produced by immunoSEQ multiplex PCR, yet TCRdb's version contains in-frame clones alone and is incomplete. The table lists 70,000 or so clones, around 92% of them singletons. The receptor was derived from a human donor in good health. The sequenced material came from T cells isolated from PBMCs. This sequence joins TRBV27 and TRBJ1-2, with 8 bases fitting TRBD1. This CDR3 reads CASSLGTGGRLGGYTF. In nucleotides, the CDR3 is TGTGCCAGCAGTTTGGGGACAGGAGGAAGACTAGGCGGCTACACCTTC.